The 14 T cell receptor beta chains listed next were all sequenced from one sample in a study of beta chain features in type 1 diabetes listed by TCRdb under 2018. Study-wide findings and limitations: Type 1 diabetes patients showed a moderate but significant shortening of TCRB CDR3 length in all four CD4+ subsets.

Receptors were amplified or captured by the immunoSEQ multiplex PCR assay. The High Capacity cDNA Reverse Transcription Kit was used to reverse transcribe all of the isolated RNA, meaning that expressed TCRB transcripts were what got sequenced. Sourced from immuneACCESS, this table was stored by TCRdb with only in-frame sequences that have V and J called. A share of the clones is absent; for the studies checked, an unresolved V gene accounts for under half, and the remainder has no known explanation. Within this sample are tens of thousands of clones, with almost 50% of them counted one time only. The top ten constitute about 0.74% of the sample. Their recognized antigens are unknown. The sequenced sample consisted of central memory CD4+ T cells from blood. The receptors were gathered from a man younger than 45 with type 1 diabetes.

The chain joins TRBV29-1 to TRBJ2-7; weak D call: TRBD1 (6 bases). Looked up from germline, CDR1 is SQVTM and CDR2 is ANQGSEA. The ends were cut back, 7 bases at V and 1 base at J, with 14 bases in the middle. The CDR3 covers 13 residues. The CDR3 DNA reads TGCAGCGCTGGGGACACCTTTTCCTACGAGCAGTACTTC. Amino acids: CSAGDTFSYEQYF.

This clone has more than one count but fewer than ten. The chain couples TRBV6-6 to TRBJ2-1; perhaps TRBD1 as D (5 bases). Per the germline V gene, CDR1 is MNHNY and CDR2 is SVGAGI (reference sequence). The CDR3 sequence is 12 residues long. The V gene lost 10 bases and the J gene lost 10 bases, with 17 bases spanning the gap. DNA for the CDR3: TGTGCCATCGGGCCTAGGGGATGGGAGCAGTTCTTC. Translation: CAIGPRGWEQFF.

The genes are TRBV28 and TRBJ1-2, with TRBD1 as a possible D gene (5 bases). Looked up from germline, CDR1 is MDHEN and CDR2 is SYDVKM. The CDR3 has 14 amino acids. With 2 bases removed from V and 2 bases from J, the gap between germline ends came to 9 bases. The CDR3 protein is CASSLPAGNYGYTF. The CDR3 DNA is TGTGCCAGCAGTTTACCGGCAGGGAACTATGGCTACACCTTC.

CDR3 residues: CASSTTGGSGNQPQHF. The CDR3 nucleotides are TGTGCCAGCAGCACCACAGGGGGCTCAGGCAATCAGCCCCAGCATTTT. The rearrangement joins TRBV7-2 to TRBJ1-5; 9 bases fit TRBD1. V shed 5 bases and J 2 bases; nucleotides not matched to a gene: 7. Germline V gene data show CDR1 as SGHTA and CDR2 as FQGNSA. The CDR3 runs 16 residues.

This clone was found a few times. The chain couples TRBV6-5 to TRBJ1-2, with 7 bases matching TRBD1. Germline loops: CDR1 MNHEY, CDR2 SVGAGI. V lost 4 bases, J lost 4 bases, and 6 bases stayed unmatched. The CDR3 totals 14 residues. The DNA for the CDR3 is TGTGCCAGCAGTTCCCCGAGACAGGGCTATGGCTACACCTTC. This gives the protein CASSSPRQGYGYTF.

This clone was counted only a few times. The J gene is TRBJ2-2, the V gene TRBV5-5, with TRBD2 matching 13 bases. The CDR3 extends over 17 amino acids. V lost 4 bases to trimming and J lost 1 base; unmatched junction nucleotides: 4. CDR1 SGHKS and CDR2 YYEKEE come from the germline V gene (reference sequence). CDR3 amino acids: CASSRLAGGQNTGELFF. The DNA for the CDR3 is TGTGCCAGCAGCCGACTAGCGGGGGGCCAGAACACCGGGGAGCTGTTTTTT.

This clone showed up just a few times. CDR3 sequence (DNA): TGTGCCAGCAGGCAGGACAGGGAGAACACTGAAGCTTTCTTT. This gives the protein CASRQDRENTEAFF. The gene calls are TRBV2 and TRBJ1-1; 8 positions match TRBD1. V lost 6 bases to trimming and J lost 1 base; unmatched junction nucleotides: 4. In germline, CDR1 is SNHLY, CDR2 FYNNEI. The CDR3 runs 14 residues.

This clone has a handful of counts. The chain uses TRBV6-4 and TRBJ2-2; 9 nucleotides line up with TRBD1. Germline V gives CDR1 MRHNA, CDR2 SNTAGT. The CDR3 is 15 residues long. The junction had 2 bases not matched to a gene; V was cut back by 4 bases and J by 2 bases. The CDR3 DNA reads TGTGCCAGCAGTGTACAGGGGGCTAACACCGGGGAGCTGTTTTTT. Translating it yields CASSVQGANTGELFF.

The rearrangement joins TRBV10-1 to TRBJ1-1; TRBD1 matches 7 bases. This CDR3 is 15 amino acids long. J lost 7 bases, V lost 0 bases, and 8 bases had no gene match. Germline V gene data show CDR1 as WNHNN and CDR2 as SYGVQD (reference sequence). In DNA, the CDR3 is TGCGCCAGCAGTGAGTCGAAGACAGGGAGAGGTGAAGCTTTCTTT. This sequence encodes CASSESKTGRGEAFF.

This clone has only a few counts. The chain couples TRBV7-2 to TRBJ1-2; D might be TRBD1 (5 bases). The germline V gene encodes CDR1 SGHTA and CDR2 FQGNSA. This CDR3 region has 15 residues. The germline V and J ends were trimmed by 2 bases and 5 bases, with 15 bases remaining between them. The CDR3 nucleotides are TGTGCCAGCAGCTTACATCAGGGTGCGACATATGGCTACACCTTC. It translates to CASSLHQGATYGYTF.

DNA for the CDR3: TGTGCCAGCAGCTCGCAGTCAGGGGGGCCCACTGAAGCTTTCTTT. It specifies CASSSQSGGPTEAFF. The chain links TRBV7-9 to TRBJ1-1; 7 bases map to TRBD1. Germline V gene sequence: CDR1 SEHNR, CDR2 FQNEAQ (reference sequence). Trimming at V came to 4 bases and at J to 4 bases, leaving 9 bases not matched to a gene. This CDR3 region has 15 residues.

V gene TRBV7-2 combines with J gene TRBJ2-5, with 13 bases aligning to TRBD2. This CDR3 spans 16 amino acids. The germline V gene has CDR1 SGHTA and CDR2 FQGNSA. V was clipped by 3 bases and J by 5 bases; unmatched bases: 6. The CDR3 DNA sequence: TGTGCCAGCAGCTTGACTAGCGGGGGGTATTCGGAGACCCAGTACTTC. As protein: CASSLTSGGYSETQYF.

The chain has TRBV30 and TRBJ1-1; no clear D gene. The germline V gene encodes CDR1 GTSNPN and CDR2 SVGIG (reference sequence). The CDR3 has 13 amino acids. The V gene lost 2 bases and the J gene lost 3 bases, with 10 bases spanning the gap. Here the CDR3 reads CAWSQQVYTEAFF. The CDR3 DNA sequence: TGTGCCTGGAGTCAACAAGTATACACTGAAGCTTTCTTT.

V usage is TRBV2 and J usage is TRBJ2-5; 8 nucleotides match TRBD2. Germline-derived CDR1 and CDR2 are SNHLY and FYNNEI. The CDR3 runs to 14 residues. The trim removed 8 bases at V and 9 bases at J, leaving 14 bases unmatched. CDR3 loop: CASSVGGGREPQYF. The CDR3 nucleotides read TGTGCCAGCTCGGTGGGCGGGGGGCGCGAACCCCAGTACTTC.